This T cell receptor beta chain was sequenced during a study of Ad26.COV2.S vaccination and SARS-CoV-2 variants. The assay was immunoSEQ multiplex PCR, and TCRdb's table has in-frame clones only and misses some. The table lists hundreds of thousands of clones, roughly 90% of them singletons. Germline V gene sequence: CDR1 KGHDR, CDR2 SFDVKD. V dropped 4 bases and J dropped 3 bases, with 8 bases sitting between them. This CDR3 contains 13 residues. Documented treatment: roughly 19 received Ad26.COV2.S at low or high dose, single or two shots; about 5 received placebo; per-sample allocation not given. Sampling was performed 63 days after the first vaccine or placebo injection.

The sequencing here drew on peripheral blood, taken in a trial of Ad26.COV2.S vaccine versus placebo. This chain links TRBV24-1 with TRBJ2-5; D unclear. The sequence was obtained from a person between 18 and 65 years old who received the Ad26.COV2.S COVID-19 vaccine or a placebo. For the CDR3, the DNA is TGTGCCACCAGTGAGGGCGTAAAAGAGACCCAGTACTTC. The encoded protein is CATSEGVKETQYF.